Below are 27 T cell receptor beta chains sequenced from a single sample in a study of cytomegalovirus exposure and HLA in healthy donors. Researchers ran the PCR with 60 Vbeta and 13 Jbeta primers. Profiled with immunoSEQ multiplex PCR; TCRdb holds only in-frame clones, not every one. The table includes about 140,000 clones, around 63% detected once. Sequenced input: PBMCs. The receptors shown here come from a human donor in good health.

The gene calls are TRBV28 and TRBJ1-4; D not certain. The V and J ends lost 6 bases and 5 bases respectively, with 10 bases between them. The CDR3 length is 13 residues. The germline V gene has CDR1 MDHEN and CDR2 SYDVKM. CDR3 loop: CASSRTGNEKLFF. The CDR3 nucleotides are TGTGCCAGCAGCCGGACGGGGAATGAAAAACTGTTTTTT.

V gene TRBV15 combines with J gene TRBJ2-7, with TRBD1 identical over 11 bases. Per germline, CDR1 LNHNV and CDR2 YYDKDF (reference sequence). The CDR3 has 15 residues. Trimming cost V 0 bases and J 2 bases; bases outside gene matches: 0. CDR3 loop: CATSREGQGAYEQYF. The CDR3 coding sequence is TGTGCCACCAGCAGAGAGGGACAGGGGGCCTACGAGCAGTACTTC.

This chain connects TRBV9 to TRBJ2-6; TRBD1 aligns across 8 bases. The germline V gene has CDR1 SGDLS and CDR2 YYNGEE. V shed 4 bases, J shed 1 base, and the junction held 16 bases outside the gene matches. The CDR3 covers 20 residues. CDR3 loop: CASSPRTGLSLGSGANVLTF. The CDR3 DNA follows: TGTGCCAGCAGCCCCAGGACAGGGTTATCGTTGGGATCTGGGGCCAACGTCCTGACTTTC.

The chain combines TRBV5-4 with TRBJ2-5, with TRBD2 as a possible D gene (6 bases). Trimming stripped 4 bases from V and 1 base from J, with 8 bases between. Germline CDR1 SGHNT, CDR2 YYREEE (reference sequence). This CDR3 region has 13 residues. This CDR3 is CASSGGLQETQYF. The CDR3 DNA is TGTGCCAGCAGCGGGGGACTCCAAGAGACCCAGTACTTC.

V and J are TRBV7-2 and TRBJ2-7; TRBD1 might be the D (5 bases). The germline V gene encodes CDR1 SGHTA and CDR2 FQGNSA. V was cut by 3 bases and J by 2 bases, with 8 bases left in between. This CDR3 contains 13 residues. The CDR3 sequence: CASSLSGPYEQYF. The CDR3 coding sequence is TGTGCCAGCAGCTTGTCAGGGCCCTACGAGCAGTACTTC.

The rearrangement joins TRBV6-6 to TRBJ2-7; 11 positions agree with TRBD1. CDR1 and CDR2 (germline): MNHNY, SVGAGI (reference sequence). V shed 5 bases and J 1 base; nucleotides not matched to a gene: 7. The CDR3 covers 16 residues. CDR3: CASSTTGTGGSYEQYF. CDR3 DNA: TGTGCCAGCAGTACCACCGGGACAGGGGGTTCCTACGAGCAGTACTTC.

The CDR3 sequence is CASSPGGVTYEQYF. CDR3 DNA sequence: TGCGCCAGCAGCCCCGGAGGCGTAACCTACGAGCAGTACTTC. The V call is TRBV5-1, the J call TRBJ2-7; tentatively, D is TRBD2 (5 bases). V lost 4 bases and J 2 bases, leaving 13 bases between the germline ends. CDR1 is SGHRS and CDR2 is YFSETQ in the germline V gene. This CDR3 comprises 14 residues.

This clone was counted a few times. CDR3: CASSLETGTGTEAFF. DNA of the CDR3: TGTGCCAGCAGTTTAGAGACAGGGACGGGGACTGAAGCTTTCTTT. This chain links TRBV28 with TRBJ1-1; 7 bases line up with TRBD1. Germline-derived CDR1 and CDR2 are MDHEN and SYDVKM. J was trimmed by 5 bases and V by 2 bases; bases with no gene match: 8. This CDR3 has 15 residues.

The CDR3 spells CASSPTGIPYEQYF. CDR3 bases: TGTGCCAGCAGTCCGACAGGGATACCCTACGAGCAGTACTTC. The chain employs TRBV27 and TRBJ2-7, with 7 bases lining up with TRBD1. This CDR3 has 14 amino acids. J lost 2 bases, V lost 5 bases, and 6 bases had no gene match. The V gene's germline CDR1 is MNHEY and CDR2 SMNVEV (reference sequence).

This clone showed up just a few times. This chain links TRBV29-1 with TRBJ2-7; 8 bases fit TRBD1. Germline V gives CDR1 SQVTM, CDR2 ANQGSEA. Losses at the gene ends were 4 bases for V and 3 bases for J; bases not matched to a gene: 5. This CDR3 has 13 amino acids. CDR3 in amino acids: CSVVRDRGYEQYF. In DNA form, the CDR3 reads TGCAGCGTTGTGAGAGACAGGGGCTACGAGCAGTACTTC.

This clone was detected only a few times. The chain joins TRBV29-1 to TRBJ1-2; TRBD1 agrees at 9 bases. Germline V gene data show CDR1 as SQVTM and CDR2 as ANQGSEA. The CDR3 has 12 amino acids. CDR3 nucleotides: TGCAGTTCCACAGGGGGCAATTATGGCTACACCTTC. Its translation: CSSTGGNYGYTF. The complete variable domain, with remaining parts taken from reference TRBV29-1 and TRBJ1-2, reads SAVISQKPSRDICQRGTSLTIQCQVDSQVTMMFWYRQQPGQSLTLIATANQGSEATYESGFVIDKFPISRPNLTFSTLTVSNMSPEDSSIYLCSSTGGNYGYTFGSGTRLTVV.

CDR3 sequence: CASSIDGGGGTDTQYF. The CDR3 nucleotides are TGTGCCAGTAGTATAGATGGGGGGGGAGGCACAGATACGCAGTATTTT. The J gene is TRBJ2-3, the V gene TRBV19; the match to TRBD2 covers 7 bases. The CDR3 has 16 residues. Per germline, CDR1 LNHDA and CDR2 SQIVND (reference sequence). V dropped 0 bases and J dropped 1; count of bases not matched to a gene: 4.

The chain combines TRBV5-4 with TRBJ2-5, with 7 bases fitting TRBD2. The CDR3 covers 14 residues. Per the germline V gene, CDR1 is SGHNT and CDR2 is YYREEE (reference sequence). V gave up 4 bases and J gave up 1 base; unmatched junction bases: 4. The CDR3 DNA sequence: TGTGCCAGCAGCCGGGGAGGGTCCCAAGAGACCCAGTACTTC. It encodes CASSRGGSQETQYF.

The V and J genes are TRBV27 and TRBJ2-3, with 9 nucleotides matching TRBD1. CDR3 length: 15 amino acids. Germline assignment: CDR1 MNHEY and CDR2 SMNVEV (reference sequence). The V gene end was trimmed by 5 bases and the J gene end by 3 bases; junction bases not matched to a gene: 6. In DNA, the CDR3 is TGTGCCAGCAGTATGGACAGGGGTGGGACAGATACGCAGTATTTT. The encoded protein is CASSMDRGGTDTQYF.

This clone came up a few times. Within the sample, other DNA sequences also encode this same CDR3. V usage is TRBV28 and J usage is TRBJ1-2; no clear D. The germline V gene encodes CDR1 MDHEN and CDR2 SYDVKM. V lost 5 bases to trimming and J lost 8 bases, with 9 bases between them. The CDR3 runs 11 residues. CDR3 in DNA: TGTGCCAGCAGTCCGAGTTACGGCTACACCTTC. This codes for CASSPSYGYTF.

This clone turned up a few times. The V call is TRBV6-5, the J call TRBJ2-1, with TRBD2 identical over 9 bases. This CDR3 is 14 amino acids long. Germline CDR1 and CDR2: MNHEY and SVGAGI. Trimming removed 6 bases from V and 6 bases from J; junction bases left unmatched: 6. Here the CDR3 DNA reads TGTGCCAGCAGCAGGCTAGCGGGATTCAATGAGCAGTTCTTC. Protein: CASSRLAGFNEQFF.

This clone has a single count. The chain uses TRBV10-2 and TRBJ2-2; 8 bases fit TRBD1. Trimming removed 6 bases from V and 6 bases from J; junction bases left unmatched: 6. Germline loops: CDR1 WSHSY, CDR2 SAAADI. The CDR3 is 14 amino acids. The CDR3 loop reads CASRDRVDSGELFF. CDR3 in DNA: TGCGCCAGCAGGGACAGGGTGGATTCCGGGGAGCTGTTTTTT.

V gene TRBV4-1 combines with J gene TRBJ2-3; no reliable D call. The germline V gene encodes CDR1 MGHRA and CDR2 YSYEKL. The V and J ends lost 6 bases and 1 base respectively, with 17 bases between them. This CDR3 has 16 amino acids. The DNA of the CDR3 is TGCGCCAGCAGTCAGGAACCCTTATACGGCACAGATACGCAGTATTTT. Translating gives CASSQEPLYGTDTQYF.

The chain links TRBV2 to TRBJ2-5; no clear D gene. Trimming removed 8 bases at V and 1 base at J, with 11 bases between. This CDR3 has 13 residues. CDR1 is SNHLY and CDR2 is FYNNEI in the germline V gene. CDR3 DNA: TGTGCCAGCCTACAGTTCTCCCAAGAGACCCAGTACTTC. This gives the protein CASLQFSQETQYF. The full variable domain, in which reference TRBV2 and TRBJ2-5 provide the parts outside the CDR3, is EPEVTQTPSHQVTQMGQEVILRCVPISNHLYFYWYRQILGQKVEFLVSFYNNEISEKSEIFDDQFSVERPDGSNFTLKIRSTKLEDSAMYFCASLQFSQETQYFGPGTRLLVL.

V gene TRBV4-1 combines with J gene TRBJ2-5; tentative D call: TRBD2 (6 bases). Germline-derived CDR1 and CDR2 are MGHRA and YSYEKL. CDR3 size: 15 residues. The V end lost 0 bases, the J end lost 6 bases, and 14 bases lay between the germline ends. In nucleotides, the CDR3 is TGCGCCAGCAGCCAAGAAGGAGGCGGGGCAAAGACCCAGTACTTC. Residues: CASSQEGGGAKTQYF.

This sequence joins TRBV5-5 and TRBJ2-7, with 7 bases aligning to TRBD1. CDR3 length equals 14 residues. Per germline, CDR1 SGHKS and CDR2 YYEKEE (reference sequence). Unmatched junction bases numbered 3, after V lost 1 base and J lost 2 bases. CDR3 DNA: TGTGCCAGCAGCTTGTGGACAGGCACCTACGAGCAGTACTTC. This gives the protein CASSLWTGTYEQYF.

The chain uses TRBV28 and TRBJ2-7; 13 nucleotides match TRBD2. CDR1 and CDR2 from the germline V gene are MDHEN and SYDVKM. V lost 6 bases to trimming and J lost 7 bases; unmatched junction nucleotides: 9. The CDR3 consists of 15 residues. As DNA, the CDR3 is TGTGCCAGCAGGCCTACTAGCGGGAGGGCCAAAGAGCAGTACTTC. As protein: CASRPTSGRAKEQYF.

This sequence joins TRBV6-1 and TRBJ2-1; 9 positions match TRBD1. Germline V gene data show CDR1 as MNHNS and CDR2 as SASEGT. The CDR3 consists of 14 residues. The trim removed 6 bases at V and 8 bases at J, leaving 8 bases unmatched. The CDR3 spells CASRPGTGSHEQFF. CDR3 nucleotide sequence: TGTGCCAGCAGGCCCGGGACAGGGTCCCATGAGCAGTTCTTC.

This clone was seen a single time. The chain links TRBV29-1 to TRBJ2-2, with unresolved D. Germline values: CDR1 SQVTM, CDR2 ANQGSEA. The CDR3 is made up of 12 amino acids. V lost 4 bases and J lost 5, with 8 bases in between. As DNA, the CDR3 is TGCAGCGTTGTAGAACTGACCGGGGAGCTGTTTTTT. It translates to CSVVELTGELFF.

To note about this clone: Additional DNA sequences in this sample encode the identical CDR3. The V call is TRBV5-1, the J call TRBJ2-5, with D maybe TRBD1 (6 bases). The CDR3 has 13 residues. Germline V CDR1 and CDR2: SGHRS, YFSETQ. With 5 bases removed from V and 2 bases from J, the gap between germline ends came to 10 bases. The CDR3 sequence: CASSPGTQETQYF. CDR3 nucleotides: TGCGCCAGCAGTCCCGGGACACAAGAGACCCAGTACTTC.

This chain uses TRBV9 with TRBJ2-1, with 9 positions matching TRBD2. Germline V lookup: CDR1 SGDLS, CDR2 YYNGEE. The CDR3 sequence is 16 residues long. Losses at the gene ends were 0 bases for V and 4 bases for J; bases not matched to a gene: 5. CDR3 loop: CASSVGTTSGYNEQFF. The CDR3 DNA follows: TGTGCCAGCAGCGTAGGCACGACTAGCGGTTACAATGAGCAGTTCTTC.

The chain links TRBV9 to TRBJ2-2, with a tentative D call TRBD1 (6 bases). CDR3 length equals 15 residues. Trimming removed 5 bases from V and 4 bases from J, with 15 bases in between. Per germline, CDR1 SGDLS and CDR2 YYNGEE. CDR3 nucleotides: TGTGCCAGCAGTTCTCTACAGGGTCGCACCGGGGAGCTGTTTTTT. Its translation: CASSSLQGRTGELFF.